The rows below give T cell receptor beta chains drawn from one sample of a study of human T cells and chemical hapten exposure. Each CDR3 protein gets one entry after TCRdb re-called the RACE reads with MiXCR. The sample has a few hundred thousand distinct CDR3 sequences, nearly 5% seen once; the top ten hold around 2.3%. This specimen was whole blood, taken in connection with sensitization to the hapten diphenylcyclopropenone (DPC). The receptor set was obtained from a woman between 45 and 60 years old with alopecia areata. Some clones in this sample may be carry-over from other donors' samples. CDR3s include the opening cysteine and the closing phenylalanine or tryptophan. D genes are given only for firm matches. Expanded clones get a size class; other rows say once, few or many, or leave the size out.

D	J	V	size	CDR3	DNA
TRBD2	TRBJ2-5	TRBV7-7	many	CASSLAGTSGGQETQYF	TGTGCCAGCAGCTTGGCCGGGACTAGCGGGGGTCAAGAGACCCAGTACTTC
.	TRBJ1-3	TRBV4-1	.	CASSQVIQGTGNTIYF	TGCGCCAGCAGCCAAGTGATACAGGGTACTGGAAACACCATATATTTT
.	TRBJ2-1	TRBV7-2	few	CASSLRRDEQFF	TGTGCCAGCAGCTTAAGGCGGGATGAGCAGTTCTTC
TRBD2	TRBJ2-3	TRBV12-3/TRBV12-4	few	CASSPGTNTDTQYF	TGTGCCAGCAGTCCCGGGACTAACACAGATACGCAGTATTTT
.	TRBJ1-2	TRBV20-1	many	CSARDRTVYGYTF	TGCAGTGCTAGAGATCGGACCGTCTATGGCTACACCTTC
.	TRBJ2-7	TRBV12-3/TRBV12-4	many	CASSLAPSYEQYF	TGTGCCAGCAGTTTAGCACCTTCCTACGAGCAGTACTTC
TRBD1	TRBJ2-7	TRBV6-6	many	CATTDRDREQYF	TGTGCCACGACGGACAGGGATCGGGAGCAGTACTTC
TRBD1	TRBJ2-3	TRBV7-9	many	CASLQGASTDTQYF	TGTGCCAGCCTACAGGGGGCGAGCACAGATACGCAGTATTTT
.	TRBJ2-1	TRBV15	.	CATSRDRPDEQFF	TGTGCCACCAGCAGAGATCGGCCGGATGAGCAGTTCTTC
.	TRBJ2-7	TRBV20-1	.	CSAPYPMGSYEQYF	TGCAGTGCTCCCTATCCCATGGGAAGCTACGAGCAGTACTTC
TRBD2	TRBJ2-1	TRBV11-2	.	CASSLRTSGLGGDEQFF	TGTGCCAGCAGCCTTCGGACTAGCGGGTTGGGTGGCGATGAGCAGTTCTTC
.	TRBJ2-4	TRBV7-9	many	CASSFRTASLAKNIQYF	TGTGCCAGCAGCTTTAGGACTGCTTCCCTAGCCAAAAACATTCAGTACTTC
TRBD2	TRBJ2-7	TRBV20-1	few	CSAIWTSGGATYEQYF	TGCAGTGCTATTTGGACTAGCGGGGGAGCCACCTACGAGCAGTACTTC
TRBD2	TRBJ2-1	TRBV11-2	.	CASSLSGRGRNEQFF	TGTGCCAGCAGCTTAAGCGGGAGGGGGAGGAATGAGCAGTTCTTC
.	TRBJ1-1	TRBV9	many	CASSEDGGSAFF	TGTGCCAGCAGCGAGGATGGCGGTTCAGCTTTCTTT
.	TRBJ1-1	TRBV10-3	many	CAISSSTANTEAFF	TGTGCCATCAGTTCCTCGACAGCGAACACTGAAGCTTTCTTT
TRBD2	TRBJ2-3	TRBV7-2	.	CASSLSRERSDTQYF	TGTGCCAGCAGCTTATCGCGGGAGCGCTCAGATACGCAGTATTTT